This T cell receptor (beta chain) was sequenced during a study of metastatic and nonmetastatic thyroid tumors. Study-level background: The authors compared repertoires across blood and tumor or nodule tissue from malignant and benign thyroid patients.

Each patient came to thyroid surgery without any prior treatment (of any kind). V lost 2 bases to trimming and J lost 2 bases, with 10 bases between them. Germline V gene data show CDR1 as MGHRA and CDR2 as YSYEKL. The CDR3 loop spans 15 amino acids. In the authors' workflow: Building a distant-metastasis classifier for papillary thyroid cancer drew on CDR3 differences across clinicopathological groups. TCRdb re-clonotyped the PCR reads through MiXCR. TCRdb's processing, not the authors', yielded these V and J calls. The data contain about 92,000 clones, just under 15% of them seen just once; the ten biggest clones take up 3% to 4.5%. This clone was found many times.

The origin of this receptor is a female donor with papillary thyroid cancer or a benign thyroid nodule (not recorded which). Some clones in this sample may be carry-over from other donors' samples. Material: blood. The chain couples TRBV4-1 to TRBJ1-5; D unclear. The CDR3 reads CASSQSGSGNQPQHF. CDR3 DNA: TGCGCCAGCAGCCAATCGGGTTCTGGCAATCAGCCCCAGCATTTT.